This T cell receptor beta chain was recovered during a study of cytomegalovirus exposure and HLA in healthy donors. PCR involved 60 Vbeta and 13 Jbeta primers. Profiling relied on immunoSEQ multiplex PCR, and the TCRdb table lists in-frame clones only, not all of them. The sample carries 150,000 to 200,000 clones, approximately 67% recorded once. Deletions cut 1 base from V and 7 bases from J, with 15 bases between. Per the germline V gene, CDR1 is SGHRS and CDR2 is YFSETQ. The CDR3 has 15 residues. Notes on the study in general: Data from an earlier analysis indicated that most TCR beta V segments were productive either about 87% or about 30% of the time. Later analysis demonstrated an association between a missense DCLRE1C variant and TCR beta V- and J-gene trimming. It is likely that the observed cluster of highly shared sequence variants was a sequencing artifact.

Worth noting for this clone: Its antigen is unidentified.

This rearrangement joins TRBV5-1 to TRBJ2-1; D gene unclear. This TCR derives from a middle-aged man in good health and CMV-seronegative. Sequencing was done on a sample of PBMCs. CDR3 sequence reads: CASSLNLGVVNEQFF. CDR3 nucleotides: TGCGCCAGCAGCTTGAACCTAGGAGTTGTAAATGAGCAGTTCTTC.